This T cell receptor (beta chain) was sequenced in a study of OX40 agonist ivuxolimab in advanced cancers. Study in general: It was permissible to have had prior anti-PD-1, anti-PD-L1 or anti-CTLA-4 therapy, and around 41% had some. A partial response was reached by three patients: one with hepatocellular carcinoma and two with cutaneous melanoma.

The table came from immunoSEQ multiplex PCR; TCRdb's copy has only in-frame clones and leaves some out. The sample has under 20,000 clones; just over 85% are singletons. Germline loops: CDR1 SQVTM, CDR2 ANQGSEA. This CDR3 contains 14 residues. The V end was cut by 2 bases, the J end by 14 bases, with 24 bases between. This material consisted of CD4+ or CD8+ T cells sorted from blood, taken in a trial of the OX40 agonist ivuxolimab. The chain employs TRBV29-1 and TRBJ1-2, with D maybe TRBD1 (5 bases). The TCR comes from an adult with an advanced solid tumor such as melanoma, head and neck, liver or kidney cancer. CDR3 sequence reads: CSVELEGWGSVGTF. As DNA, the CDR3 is TGCAGCGTTGAATTGGAGGGGTGGGGAAGTGTTGGTACCTTC.